This paragraph covers one T cell receptor beta chain sequence. Its antigen remains unidentified. This record belongs to a study of OX40 agonist ivuxolimab in advanced cancers. Broader study findings: At 0.1 to 3.0 mg/kg and by week 6, CD4+ and CD8+ T cells in the blood had expanded clonally. Expanded clones belonging to CD8+ T cells outnumbered, on average, those of CD4+.

Germline CDR1 and CDR2: SGHRS and YFSETQ. This CDR3 comprises 14 residues. V trimming: 5 bases; J trimming: 2 bases; junction bases outside the gene matches: 4. Some clones are missing from TCRdb's copy, which holds only in-frame ones; the method was immunoSEQ multiplex PCR. Of 95,000 to 150,000 clones detected, over 85% appear once; the ten largest clones hold roughly 0.15%. Here the sequenced sample was CD4+ or CD8+ T cells sorted from blood, taken in a trial of the OX40 agonist ivuxolimab. This TCR came from an adult with an advanced solid tumor such as melanoma, head and neck, liver or kidney cancer. The V call is TRBV5-1, the J call TRBJ2-1; TRBD2 matches 7 bases. The CDR3 DNA sequence: TGCGCCAGCAGAGCCGGGAGGCCCTACAATGAGCAGTTCTTC. Protein sequence: CASRAGRPYNEQFF.